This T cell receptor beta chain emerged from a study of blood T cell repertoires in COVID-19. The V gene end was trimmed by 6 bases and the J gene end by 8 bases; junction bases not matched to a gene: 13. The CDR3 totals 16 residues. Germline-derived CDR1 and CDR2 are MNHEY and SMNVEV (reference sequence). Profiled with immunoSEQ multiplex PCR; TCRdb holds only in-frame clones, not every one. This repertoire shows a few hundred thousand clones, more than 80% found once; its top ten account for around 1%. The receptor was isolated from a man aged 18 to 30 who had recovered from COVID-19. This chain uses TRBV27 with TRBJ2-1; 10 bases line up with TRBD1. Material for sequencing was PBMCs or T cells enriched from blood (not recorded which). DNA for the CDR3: TGTGCCAGCAGCCCGACCGGGACAGGGGCTGGGTATGAGCAGTTCTTC. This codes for CASSPTGTGAGYEQFF.